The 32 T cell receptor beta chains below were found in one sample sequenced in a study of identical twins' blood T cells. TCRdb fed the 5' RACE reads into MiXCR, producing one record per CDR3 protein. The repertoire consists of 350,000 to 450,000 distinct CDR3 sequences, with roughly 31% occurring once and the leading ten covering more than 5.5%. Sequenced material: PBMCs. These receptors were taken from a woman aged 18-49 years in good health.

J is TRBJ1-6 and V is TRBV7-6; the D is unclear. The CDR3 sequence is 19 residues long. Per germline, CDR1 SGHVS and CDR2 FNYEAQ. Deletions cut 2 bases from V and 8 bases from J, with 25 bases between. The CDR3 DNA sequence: TGTGCCAGCAGCTTAACTCGTCGGCGGGGTACCGATTCAGATTCACCCCTCCACTTT. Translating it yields CASSLTRRRGTDSDSPLHF. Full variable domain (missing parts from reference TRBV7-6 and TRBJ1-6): GAGVSQSPRYKVTKRGQDVALRCDPISGHVSLYWYRQALGQGPEFLTYFNYEAQQDKSGLPNDRFSAERPEGSISTLTIQRTEQRDSAMYRCASSLTRRRGTDSDSPLHFGNGTRLTVT.

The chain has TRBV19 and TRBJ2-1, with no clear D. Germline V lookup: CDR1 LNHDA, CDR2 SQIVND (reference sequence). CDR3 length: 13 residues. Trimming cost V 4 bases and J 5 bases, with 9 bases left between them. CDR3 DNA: TGTGCCAGTAGTACCATCTCTAACAATGAGCAGTTCTTC. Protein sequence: CASSTISNNEQFF.

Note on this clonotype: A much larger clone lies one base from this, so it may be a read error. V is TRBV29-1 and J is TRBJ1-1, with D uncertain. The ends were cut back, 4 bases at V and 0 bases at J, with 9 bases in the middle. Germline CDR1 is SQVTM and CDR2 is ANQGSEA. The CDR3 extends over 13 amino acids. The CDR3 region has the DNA TGCAGCGTTGTTCACAGCCTGAACACTGAAGCTTTCTTT. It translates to CSVVHSLNTEAFF.

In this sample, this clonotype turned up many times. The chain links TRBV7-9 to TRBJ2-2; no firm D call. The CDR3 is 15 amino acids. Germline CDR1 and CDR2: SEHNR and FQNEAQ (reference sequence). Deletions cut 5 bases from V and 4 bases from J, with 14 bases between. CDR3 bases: TGTGCCAGCAGCGTGGGATTGGTGTTCACCGGGGAGCTGTTTTTT. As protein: CASSVGLVFTGELFF.

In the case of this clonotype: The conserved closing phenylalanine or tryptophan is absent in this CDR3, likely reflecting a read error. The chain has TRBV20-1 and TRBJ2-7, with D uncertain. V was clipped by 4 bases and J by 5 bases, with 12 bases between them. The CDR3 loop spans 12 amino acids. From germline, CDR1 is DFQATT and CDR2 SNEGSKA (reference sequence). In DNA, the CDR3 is TGCAGTGCTACTGACCCGGCCAACGAGCAGTACCTC. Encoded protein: CSATDPANEQYL.

The CDR3 protein is CASKGERMNTGELFF. CDR3 sequence (DNA): TGTGCCAGTAAAGGGGAGCGGATGAACACCGGGGAGCTGTTTTTT. The V and J genes are TRBV19 and TRBJ2-2; TRBD1 or TRBD2 may be the D gene (5 bases each). Trimming pared 7 bases from V and 1 base from J, leaving 13 bases between. CDR1 is LNHDA, CDR2 SQIVND, per germline (reference sequence). The CDR3 contains 15 residues.

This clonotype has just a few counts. The CDR3 DNA reads as TGTGCCAGCACCAACAATCCCAGAATACTAGGTTACACCGGGGAGCTGTTTTTT. Its protein is CASTNNPRILGYTGELFF. The chain recombines TRBV6-2 or TRBV6-3 with TRBJ2-2; possibly TRBD2 for D (5 bases). This CDR3 comprises 18 residues. Per the germline V gene, CDR1 is MNHEY and CDR2 is SVGEGT. Trimming took 7 bases from V and 3 from J, leaving 24 bases between them.

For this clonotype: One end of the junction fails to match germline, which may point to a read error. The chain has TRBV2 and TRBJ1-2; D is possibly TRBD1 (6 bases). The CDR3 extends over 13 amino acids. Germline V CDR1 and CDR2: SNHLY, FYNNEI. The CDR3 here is CSSRFQGIHGYTF. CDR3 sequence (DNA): TGTTCCAGCAGGTTCCAGGGGATACATGGCTACACCTTC.

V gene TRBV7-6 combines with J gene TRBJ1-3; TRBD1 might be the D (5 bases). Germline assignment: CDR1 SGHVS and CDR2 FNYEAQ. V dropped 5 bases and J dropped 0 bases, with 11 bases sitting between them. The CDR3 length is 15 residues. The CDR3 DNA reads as TGTGCCAGCAGCCAAGACAGCAGCTCTGGAAACACCATATATTTT. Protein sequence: CASSQDSSSGNTIYF. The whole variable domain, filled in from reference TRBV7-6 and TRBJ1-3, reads GAGVSQSPRYKVTKRGQDVALRCDPISGHVSLYWYRQALGQGPEFLTYFNYEAQQDKSGLPNDRFSAERPEGSISTLTIQRTEQRDSAMYRCASSQDSSSGNTIYFGEGSWLTVV.

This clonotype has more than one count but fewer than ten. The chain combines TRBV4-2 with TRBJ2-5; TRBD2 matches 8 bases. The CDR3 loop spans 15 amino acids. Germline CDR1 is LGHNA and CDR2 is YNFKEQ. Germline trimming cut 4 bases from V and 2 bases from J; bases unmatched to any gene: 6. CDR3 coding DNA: TGTGCCAGCAGCCGCGAACTAGCGGTTCAAGAGACCCAGTACTTC. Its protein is CASSRELAVQETQYF.

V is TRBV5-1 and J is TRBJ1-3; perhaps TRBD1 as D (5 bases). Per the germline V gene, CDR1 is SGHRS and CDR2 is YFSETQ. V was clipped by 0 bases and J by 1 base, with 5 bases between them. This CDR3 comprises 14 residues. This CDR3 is CASSLGQSGNTIYF. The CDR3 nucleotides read TGCGCCAGCAGCTTGGGACAGTCTGGAAACACCATATATTTT.

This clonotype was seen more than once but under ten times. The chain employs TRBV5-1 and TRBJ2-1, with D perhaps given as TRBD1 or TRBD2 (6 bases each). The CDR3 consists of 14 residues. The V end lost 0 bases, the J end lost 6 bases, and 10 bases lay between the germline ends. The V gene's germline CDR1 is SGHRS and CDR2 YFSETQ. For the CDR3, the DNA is TGCGCCAGCAGCTTGGGCGGGACATTCAATGAGCAGTTCTTC. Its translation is CASSLGGTFNEQFF.

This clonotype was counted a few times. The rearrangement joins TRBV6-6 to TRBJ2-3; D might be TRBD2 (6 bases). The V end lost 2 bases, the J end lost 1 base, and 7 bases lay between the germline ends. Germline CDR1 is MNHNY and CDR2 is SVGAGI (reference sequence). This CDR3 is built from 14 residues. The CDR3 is CASSYASGTDTQYF. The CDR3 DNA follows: TGTGCCAGCAGTTACGCTAGCGGCACAGATACGCAGTATTTT.

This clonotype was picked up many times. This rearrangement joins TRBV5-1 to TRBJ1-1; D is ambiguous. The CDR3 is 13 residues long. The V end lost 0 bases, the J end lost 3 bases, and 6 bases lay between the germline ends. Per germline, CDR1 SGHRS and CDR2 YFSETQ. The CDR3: CASSLDGDTEAFF. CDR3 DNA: TGCGCCAGCAGCTTGGACGGGGACACTGAAGCTTTCTTT.

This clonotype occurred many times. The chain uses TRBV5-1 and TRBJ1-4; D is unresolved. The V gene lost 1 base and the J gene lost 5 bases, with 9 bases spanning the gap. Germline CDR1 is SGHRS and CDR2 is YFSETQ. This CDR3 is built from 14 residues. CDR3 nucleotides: TGCGCCAGCAGCTTGTCTCAGCGAAATGAAAAACTGTTTTTT. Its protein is CASSLSQRNEKLFF.

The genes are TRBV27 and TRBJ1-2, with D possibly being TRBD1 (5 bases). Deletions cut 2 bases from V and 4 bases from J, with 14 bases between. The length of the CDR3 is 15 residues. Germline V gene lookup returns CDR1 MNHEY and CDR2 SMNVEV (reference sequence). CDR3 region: CASSLTGQDLYGYTF. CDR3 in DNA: TGTGCCAGCAGTTTAACAGGCCAAGACCTCTATGGCTACACCTTC.

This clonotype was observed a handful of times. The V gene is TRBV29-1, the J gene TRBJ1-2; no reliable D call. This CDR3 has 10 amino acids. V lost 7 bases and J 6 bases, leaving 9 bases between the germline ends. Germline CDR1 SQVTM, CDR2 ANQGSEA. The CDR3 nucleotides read TGCAGCGCTAGCACCGATGGCTACACCTTC. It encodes CSASTDGYTF.

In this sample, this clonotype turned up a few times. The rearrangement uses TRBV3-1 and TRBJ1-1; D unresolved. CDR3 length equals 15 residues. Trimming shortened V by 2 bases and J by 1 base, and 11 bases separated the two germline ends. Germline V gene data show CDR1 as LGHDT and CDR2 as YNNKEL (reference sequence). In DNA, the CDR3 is TGTGCCAGCAGCCAACTTAACTTAGGGAACACTGAAGCTTTCTTT. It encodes CASSQLNLGNTEAFF.

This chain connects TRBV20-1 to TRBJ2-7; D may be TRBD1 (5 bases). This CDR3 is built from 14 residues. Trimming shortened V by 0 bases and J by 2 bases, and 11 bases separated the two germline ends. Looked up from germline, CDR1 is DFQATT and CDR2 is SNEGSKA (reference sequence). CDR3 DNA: TGCAGTGCTAGAGATATACAGGCAACCTACGAGCAGTACTTC. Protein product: CSARDIQATYEQYF.

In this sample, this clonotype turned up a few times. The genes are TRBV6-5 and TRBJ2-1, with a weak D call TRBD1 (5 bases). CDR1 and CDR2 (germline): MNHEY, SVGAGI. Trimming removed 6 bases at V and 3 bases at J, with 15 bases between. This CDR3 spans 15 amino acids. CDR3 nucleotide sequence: TGTGCCAGCAGGATGTTCGACAGAAACTACAATGAGCAGTTCTTC. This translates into CASRMFDRNYNEQFF.

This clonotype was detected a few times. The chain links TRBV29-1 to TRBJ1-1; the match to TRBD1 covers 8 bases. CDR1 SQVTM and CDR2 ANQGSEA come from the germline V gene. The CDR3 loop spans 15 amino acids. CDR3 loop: CSGGRAGGVNTEAFF. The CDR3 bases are TGCAGTGGCGGCCGGGCAGGGGGCGTGAACACTGAAGCTTTCTTT. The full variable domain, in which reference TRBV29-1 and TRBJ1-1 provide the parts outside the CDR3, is SAVISQKPSRDICQRGTSLTIQCQVDSQVTMMFWYRQQPGQSLTLIATANQGSEATYESGFVIDKFPISRPNLTFSTLTVSNMSPEDSSIYLCSGGRAGGVNTEAFFGQGTRLTVV.

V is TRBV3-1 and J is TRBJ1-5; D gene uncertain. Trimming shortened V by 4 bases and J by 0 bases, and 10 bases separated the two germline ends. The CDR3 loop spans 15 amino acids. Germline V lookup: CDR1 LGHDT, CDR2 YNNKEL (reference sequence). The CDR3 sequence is CASSRTFNSNQPQHF. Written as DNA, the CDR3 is TGTGCCAGCAGCCGGACCTTTAATAGCAATCAGCCCCAGCATTTT.

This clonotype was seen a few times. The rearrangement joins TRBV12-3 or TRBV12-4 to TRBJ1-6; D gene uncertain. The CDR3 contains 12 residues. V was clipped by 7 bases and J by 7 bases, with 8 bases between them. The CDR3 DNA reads TGTGCCAGCAACCTCCAGAATTCACCCCTCCACTTT. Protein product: CASNLQNSPLHF.

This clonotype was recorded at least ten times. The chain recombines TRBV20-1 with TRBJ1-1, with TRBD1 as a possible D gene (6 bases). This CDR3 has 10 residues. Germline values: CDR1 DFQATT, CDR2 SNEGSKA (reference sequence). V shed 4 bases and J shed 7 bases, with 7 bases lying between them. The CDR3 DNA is TGCAGTGCTACCAGGGGTGAAGCTTTCTTT. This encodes CSATRGEAFF.

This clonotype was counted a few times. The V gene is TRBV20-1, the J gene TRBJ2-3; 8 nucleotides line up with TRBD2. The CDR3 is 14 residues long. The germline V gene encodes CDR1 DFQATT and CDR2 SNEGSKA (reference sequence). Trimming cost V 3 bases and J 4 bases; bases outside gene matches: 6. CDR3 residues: CSARLSGGADTQYF. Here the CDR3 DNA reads TGCAGTGCTAGGCTGTCGGGGGGGGCAGATACGCAGTATTTT.

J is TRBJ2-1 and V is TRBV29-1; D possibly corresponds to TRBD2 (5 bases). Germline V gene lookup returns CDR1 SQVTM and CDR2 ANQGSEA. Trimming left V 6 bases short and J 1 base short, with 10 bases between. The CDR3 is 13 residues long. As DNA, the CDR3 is TGCAGCGTCTTTATAGCGTCCTACAATGAGCAGTTCTTC. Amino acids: CSVFIASYNEQFF.

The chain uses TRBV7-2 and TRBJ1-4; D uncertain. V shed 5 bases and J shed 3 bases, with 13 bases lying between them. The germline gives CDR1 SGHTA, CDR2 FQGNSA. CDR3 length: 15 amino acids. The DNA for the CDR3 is TGTGCCAGCAGCCCCCGGGTGAGGGCTAATGAAAAACTGTTTTTT. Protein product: CASSPRVRANEKLFF.

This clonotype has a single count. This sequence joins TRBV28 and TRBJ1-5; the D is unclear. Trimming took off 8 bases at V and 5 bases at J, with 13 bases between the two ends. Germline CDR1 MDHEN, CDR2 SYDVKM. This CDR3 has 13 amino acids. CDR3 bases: TGTGCCAGCGGTAGCGGAGGTTATCAGCCCCAGCATTTT. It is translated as CASGSGGYQPQHF.

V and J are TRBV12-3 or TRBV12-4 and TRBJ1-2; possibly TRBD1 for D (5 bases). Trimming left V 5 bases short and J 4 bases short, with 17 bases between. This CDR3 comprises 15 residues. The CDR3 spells CASSKAGTGGYGYTF. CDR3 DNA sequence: TGTGCCAGCAGTAAAGCCGGGACGGGCGGCTATGGCTACACCTTC.

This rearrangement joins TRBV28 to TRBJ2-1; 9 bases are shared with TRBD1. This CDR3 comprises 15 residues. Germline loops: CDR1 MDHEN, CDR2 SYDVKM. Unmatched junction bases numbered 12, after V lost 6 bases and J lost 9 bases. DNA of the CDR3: TGTGCCAGCAGCCCTAACACGGACAGGGGCATTGAGCAGTTCTTC. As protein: CASSPNTDRGIEQFF.

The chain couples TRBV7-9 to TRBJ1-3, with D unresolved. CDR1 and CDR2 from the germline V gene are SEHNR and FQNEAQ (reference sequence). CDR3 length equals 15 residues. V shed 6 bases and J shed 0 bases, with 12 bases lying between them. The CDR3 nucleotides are TGTGCCAGCAGACCAACGCCTAGCTCTGGAAACACCATATATTTT. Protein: CASRPTPSSGNTIYF. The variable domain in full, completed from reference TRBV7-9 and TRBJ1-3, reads DTGVSQNPRHKITKRGQNVTFRCDPISEHNRLYWYRQTLGQGPEFLTYFQNEAQLEKSRLLSDRFSAERPKGSFSTLEIQRTEQGDSAMYLCASRPTPSSGNTIYFGEGSWLTVV.

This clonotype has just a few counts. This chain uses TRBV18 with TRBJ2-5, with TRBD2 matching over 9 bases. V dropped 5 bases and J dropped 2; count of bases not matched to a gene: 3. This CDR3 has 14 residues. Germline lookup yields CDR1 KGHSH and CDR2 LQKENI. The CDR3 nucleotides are TGTGCCAGCTCAACGACTAGCGGTCAAGAGACCCAGTACTTC. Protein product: CASSTTSGQETQYF.